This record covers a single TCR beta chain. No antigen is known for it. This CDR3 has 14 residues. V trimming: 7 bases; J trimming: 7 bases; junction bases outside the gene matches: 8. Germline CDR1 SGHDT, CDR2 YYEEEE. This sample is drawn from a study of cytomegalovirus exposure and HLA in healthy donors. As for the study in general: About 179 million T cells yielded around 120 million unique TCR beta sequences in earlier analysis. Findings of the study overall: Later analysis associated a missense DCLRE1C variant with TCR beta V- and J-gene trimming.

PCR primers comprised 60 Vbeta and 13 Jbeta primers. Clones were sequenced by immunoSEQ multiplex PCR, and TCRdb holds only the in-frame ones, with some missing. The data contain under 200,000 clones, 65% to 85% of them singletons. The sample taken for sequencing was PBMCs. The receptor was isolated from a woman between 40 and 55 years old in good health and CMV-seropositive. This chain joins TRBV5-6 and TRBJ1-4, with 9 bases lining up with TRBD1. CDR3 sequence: CASGRGQGTEKLFF. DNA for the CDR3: TGTGCCAGCGGCCGCGGACAGGGGACTGAAAAACTGTTTTTT.